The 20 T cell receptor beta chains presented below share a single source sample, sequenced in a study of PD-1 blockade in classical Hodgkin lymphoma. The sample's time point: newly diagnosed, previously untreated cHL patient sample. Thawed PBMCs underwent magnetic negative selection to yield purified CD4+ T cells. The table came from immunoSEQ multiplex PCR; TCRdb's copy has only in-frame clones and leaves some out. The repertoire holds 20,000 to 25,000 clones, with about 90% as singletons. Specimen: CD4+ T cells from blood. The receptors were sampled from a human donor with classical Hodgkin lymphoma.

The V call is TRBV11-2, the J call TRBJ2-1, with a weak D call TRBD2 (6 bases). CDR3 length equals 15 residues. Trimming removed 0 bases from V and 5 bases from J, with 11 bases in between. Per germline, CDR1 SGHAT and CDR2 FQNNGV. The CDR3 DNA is TGTGCCAGCAGCTTAGAGCGGGACTGGAACAATGAGCAGTTCTTC. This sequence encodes CASSLERDWNNEQFF.

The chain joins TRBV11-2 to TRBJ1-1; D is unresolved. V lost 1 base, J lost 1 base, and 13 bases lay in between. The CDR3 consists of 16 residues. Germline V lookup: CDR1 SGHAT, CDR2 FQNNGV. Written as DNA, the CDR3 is TGTGCCAGCAGCTTAGTTGTGGGGATTGGGAACACTGAAGCTTTCTTT. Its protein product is CASSLVVGIGNTEAFF.

CDR3 sequence (DNA): TGTGCCAGCAGCCACCCAGGGGTGAGGAACACCGGGGAGCTGTTTTTT. Its translation: CASSHPGVRNTGELFF. The chain carries TRBV14 and TRBJ2-2; tentatively, D is TRBD1 (6 bases). The CDR3 sequence is 16 residues long. From germline, CDR1 is SGHDN and CDR2 FVKESK. With 3 bases removed from V and 1 base from J, the gap between germline ends came to 12 bases.

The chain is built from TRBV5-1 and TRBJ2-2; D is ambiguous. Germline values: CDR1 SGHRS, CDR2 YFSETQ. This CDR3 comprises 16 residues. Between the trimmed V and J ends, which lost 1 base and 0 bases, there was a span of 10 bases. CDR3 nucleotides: TGCGCCAGCAGCTTGACTTCTGCCGCGAACACCGGGGAGCTGTTTTTT. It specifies CASSLTSAANTGELFF.

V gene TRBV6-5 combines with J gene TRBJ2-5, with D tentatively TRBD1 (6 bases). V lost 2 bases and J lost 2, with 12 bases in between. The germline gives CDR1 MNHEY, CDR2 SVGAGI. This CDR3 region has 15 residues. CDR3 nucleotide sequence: TGTGCCAGCAGTTACACAGGGAACCCGCAAGAGACCCAGTACTTC. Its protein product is CASSYTGNPQETQYF.

The CDR3 is CASSFHPGEAFF. The CDR3 nucleotides read TGTGCCAGCAGCTTCCATCCGGGGGAAGCTTTCTTT. The rearrangement links TRBV7-9 to TRBJ1-1, with D unresolved. The germline CDR1 and CDR2 sequences are SEHNR and FQNEAQ (reference sequence). V dropped 3 bases and J dropped 8 bases, with 10 bases sitting between them. The CDR3 spans 12 residues.

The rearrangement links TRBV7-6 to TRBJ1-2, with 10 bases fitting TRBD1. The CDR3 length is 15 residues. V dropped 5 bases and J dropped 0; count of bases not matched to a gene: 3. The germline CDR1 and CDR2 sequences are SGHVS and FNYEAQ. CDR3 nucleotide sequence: TGTGCCAGCAGCAAAGGACAGGGGGCTAACTATGGCTACACCTTC. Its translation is CASSKGQGANYGYTF.

The CDR3 region is CASSSGLAGGYNEQFF. The CDR3 DNA reads as TGTGCCAGCAGCTCGGGACTAGCGGGGGGGTACAATGAGCAGTTCTTC. J is TRBJ2-1 and V is TRBV7-2; 16 nucleotides agree with TRBD2. CDR3 length: 16 amino acids. Germline values: CDR1 SGHTA, CDR2 FQGNSA. Trimming at V came to 4 bases and at J to 4 bases, leaving 1 base not matched to a gene. The full variable domain, rest sourced from reference TRBV7-2 and TRBJ2-1, is GAGVSQSPSNKVTEKGKDVELRCDPISGHTALYWYRQSLGQGLEFLIYFQGNSAPDKSGLPSDRFSAERTGGSVSTLTIQRTQQEDSAVYLCASSSGLAGGYNEQFFGPGTRLTVL.

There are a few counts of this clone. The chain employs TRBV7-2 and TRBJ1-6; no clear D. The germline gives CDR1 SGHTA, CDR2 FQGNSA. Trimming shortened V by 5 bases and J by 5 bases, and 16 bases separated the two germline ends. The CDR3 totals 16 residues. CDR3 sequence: CASSIRAGGNNSPLHF. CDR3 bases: TGTGCCAGCAGCATACGAGCGGGCGGAAATAATTCACCCCTCCACTTT.

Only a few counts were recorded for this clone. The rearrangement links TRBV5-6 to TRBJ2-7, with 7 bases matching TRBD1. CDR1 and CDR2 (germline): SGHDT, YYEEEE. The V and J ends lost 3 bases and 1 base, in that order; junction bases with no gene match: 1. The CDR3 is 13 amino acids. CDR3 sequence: CASSSGQSYEQYF. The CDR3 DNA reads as TGTGCCAGCAGCTCGGGACAGTCCTACGAGCAGTACTTC.

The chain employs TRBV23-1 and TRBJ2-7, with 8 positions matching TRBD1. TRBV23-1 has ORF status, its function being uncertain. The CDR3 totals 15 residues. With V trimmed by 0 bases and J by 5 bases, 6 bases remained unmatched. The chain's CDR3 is CASSQSRQGAHEQYF. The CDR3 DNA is TGCGCCAGCAGTCAATCTAGGCAGGGGGCCCACGAGCAGTACTTC.

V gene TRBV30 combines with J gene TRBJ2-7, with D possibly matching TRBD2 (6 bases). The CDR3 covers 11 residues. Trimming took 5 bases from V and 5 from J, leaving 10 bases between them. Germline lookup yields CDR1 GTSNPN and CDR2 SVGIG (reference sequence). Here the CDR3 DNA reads TGTGCCTGGGGTCGGGGGAACGAGCAGTACTTC. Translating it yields CAWGRGNEQYF.

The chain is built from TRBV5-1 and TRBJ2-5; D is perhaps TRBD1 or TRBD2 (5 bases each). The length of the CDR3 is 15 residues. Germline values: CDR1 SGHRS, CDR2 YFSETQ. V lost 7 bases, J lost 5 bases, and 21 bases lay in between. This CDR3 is CASGPIGTDPETQYF. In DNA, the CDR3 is TGCGCCAGCGGACCGATCGGGACCGACCCCGAGACCCAGTACTTC.

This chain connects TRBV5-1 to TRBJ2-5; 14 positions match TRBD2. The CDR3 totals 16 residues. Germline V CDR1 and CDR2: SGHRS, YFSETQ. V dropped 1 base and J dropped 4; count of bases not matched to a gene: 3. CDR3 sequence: CASSLKTSGGGETQYF. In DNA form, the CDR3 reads TGCGCCAGCAGCTTGAAGACTAGCGGGGGGGGAGAGACCCAGTACTTC.

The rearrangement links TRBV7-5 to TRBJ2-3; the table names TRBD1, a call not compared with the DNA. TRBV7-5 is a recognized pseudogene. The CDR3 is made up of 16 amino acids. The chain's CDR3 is CVRSLVSEDRGIEQYF. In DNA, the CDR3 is TGTGTCAGAAGCTTAGTGAGTGAGGACAGGGGTATTGAGCAGTATTTT.

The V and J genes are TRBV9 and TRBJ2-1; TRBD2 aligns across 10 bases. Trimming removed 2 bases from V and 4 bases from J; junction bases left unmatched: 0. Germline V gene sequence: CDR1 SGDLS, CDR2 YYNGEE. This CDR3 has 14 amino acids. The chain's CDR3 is CASSVSGGYNEQFF. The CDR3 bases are TGTGCCAGCAGCGTTAGCGGGGGGTACAATGAGCAGTTCTTC. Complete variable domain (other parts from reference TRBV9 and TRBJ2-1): DSGVTQTPKHLITATGQRVTLRCSPRSGDLSVYWYQQSLDQGLQFLIQYYNGEERAKGNILERFSAQQFPDLHSELNLSSLELGDSALYFCASSVSGGYNEQFFGPGTRLTVL.

Written as DNA, the CDR3 is TGTGCCAGCAGTTCCCCTCCGGGAGACACTGAAGCTTTCTTT. Amino acid sequence: CASSSPPGDTEAFF. V and J are TRBV6-6 and TRBJ1-1; D remains ambiguous. In germline, CDR1 is MNHNY, CDR2 SVGAGI (reference sequence). V was cut by 4 bases and J by 3 bases, with 12 bases left in between. The CDR3 has 14 amino acids.

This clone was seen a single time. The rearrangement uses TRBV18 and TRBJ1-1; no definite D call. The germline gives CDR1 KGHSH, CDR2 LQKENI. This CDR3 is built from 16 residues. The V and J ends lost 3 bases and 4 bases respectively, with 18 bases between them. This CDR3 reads CASSPKTSPWGTEAFF. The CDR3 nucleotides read TGTGCCAGCTCACCCAAAACGAGCCCATGGGGCACTGAAGCTTTCTTT.

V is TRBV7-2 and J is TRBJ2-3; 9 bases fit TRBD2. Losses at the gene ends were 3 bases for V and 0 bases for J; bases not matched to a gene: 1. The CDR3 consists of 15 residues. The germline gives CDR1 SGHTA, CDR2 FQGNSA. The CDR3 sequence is CASSFAGGSTDTQYF. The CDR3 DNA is TGTGCCAGCAGCTTCGCGGGGGGGAGCACAGATACGCAGTATTTT. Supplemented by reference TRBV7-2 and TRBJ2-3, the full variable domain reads GAGVSQSPSNKVTEKGKDVELRCDPISGHTALYWYRQSLGQGLEFLIYFQGNSAPDKSGLPSDRFSAERTGGSVSTLTIQRTQQEDSAVYLCASSFAGGSTDTQYFGPGTRLTVL.

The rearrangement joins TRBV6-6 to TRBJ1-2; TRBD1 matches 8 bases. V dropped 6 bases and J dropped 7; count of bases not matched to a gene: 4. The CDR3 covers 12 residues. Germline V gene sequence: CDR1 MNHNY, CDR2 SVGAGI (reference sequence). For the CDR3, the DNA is TGTGCCAGCAGGACAGGGGTACGTGGCTACACCTTC. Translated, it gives CASRTGVRGYTF.